In this sample, the clone carrying this T cell receptor beta chain turned up a few times. Its antigen is undetermined. This sample is part of a study of vaccination and CD4 T cells after COVID-19. About the research overall: Four females and six males made up the convalescents, with two Hispanic. Blood was drawn a median around 72 days post second dose, range 14 to 241. Regarding the study as a whole: Spike mono-reactivity was the property of 304 of 307 vaccine-specific clones in convalescent patients.

MiXCR, run by TCRdb on the PCR reads, gives a single entry per CDR3 protein. The sample includes fewer than 30,000 distinct CDR3 sequences, about 54% of them seen just once. Between the trimmed V and J ends, which lost 5 bases and 1 base, there was a span of 7 bases. CDR1 is KGHDR and CDR2 is SFDVKD in the germline V gene. The CDR3 totals 14 residues. The sequences come from CD4+ T cells from blood, collected before SARS-CoV-2 vaccination. The sequence derives from a human donor who had recovered from COVID-19. The chain combines TRBV24-1 with TRBJ2-2, with D uncertain. CDR3 nucleotides: TGTGCCACCAGTGCCCGGGTGAACACCGGGGAGCTGTTTTTT. Translation gives CATSARVNTGELFF.